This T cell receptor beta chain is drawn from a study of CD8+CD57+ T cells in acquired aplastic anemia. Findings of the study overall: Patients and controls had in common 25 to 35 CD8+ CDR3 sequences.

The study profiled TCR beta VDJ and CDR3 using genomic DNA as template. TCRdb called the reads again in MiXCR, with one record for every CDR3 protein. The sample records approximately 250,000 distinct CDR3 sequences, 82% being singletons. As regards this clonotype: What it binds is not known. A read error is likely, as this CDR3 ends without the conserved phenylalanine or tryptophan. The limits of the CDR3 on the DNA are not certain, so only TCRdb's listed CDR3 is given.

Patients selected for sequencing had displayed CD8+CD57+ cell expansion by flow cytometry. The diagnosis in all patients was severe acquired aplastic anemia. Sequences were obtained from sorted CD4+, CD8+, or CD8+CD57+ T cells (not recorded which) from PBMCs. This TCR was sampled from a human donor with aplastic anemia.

CDR3 residues: CATSRDRAGDTQY. The chain carries TRBV7-9 and TRBJ2-1; whether TRBD2, the table's D call, matches the DNA was not checked. Ends included, the CDR3 has 13 residues. CDR1 is SEHNR and CDR2 is FQNEAQ in the germline V gene (reference sequence).